Reported below is one T cell receptor (beta chain). Prior autoimmune disease or systemic immunosuppression barred patients. This sample was included in a study of OX40 agonist ivuxolimab in advanced cancers. The CDR3 loop spans 16 amino acids. V lost 8 bases and J 2 bases, leaving 22 bases between the germline ends. From germline, CDR1 is SNHLY and CDR2 FYNNEI. Using immunoSEQ multiplex PCR, the repertoire was profiled, and TCRdb retains in-frame clones only, with some absent. This table has some 39,000 clones, 70% to 90% appearing once. The sequence derives from an adult with an advanced solid tumor such as melanoma, head and neck, liver or kidney cancer. The chain is built from TRBV2 and TRBJ2-7; D is possibly TRBD1 or TRBD2 (7 bases each). Here the sequenced sample was CD4+ or CD8+ T cells sorted from blood, taken in a trial of the OX40 agonist ivuxolimab. CDR3 bases: TGTGCCAGCGGGGGGGGAGCGACAGGGTACCCCTACGAGCAGTACTTC. It specifies CASGGGATGYPYEQYF.